This T cell receptor beta chain was profiled in a study of blood T cell repertoires in COVID-19. Study details: Donors in the United States, Italy and Spain gave samples during acute or convalescent COVID-19. The cDNA or gDNA used as material had been derived from T cells, B-cell-depleted T cells, or PBMCs.

The CDR3 contains 13 residues. Trimming removed 2 bases at V and 4 bases at J, with 6 bases between. Germline loops: CDR1 MNHEY, CDR2 SVGAGI. In the authors' workflow: Using reference gene primer amplification, nucleated cell counts were estimated. Profiling relied on immunoSEQ multiplex PCR, and the TCRdb table lists in-frame clones only, not all of them. V and J calls and clone size are copied from that table; D and trimming were computed from the DNA. Among 140,000 or so clones listed, 88% were seen once. This clone appeared once. The origin of this receptor is a woman aged 45-60 years with acute or convalescent COVID-19. This chain connects TRBV6-5 to TRBJ2-1; D gene unclear. The sample taken for sequencing was peripheral blood. CDR3 sequence reads: CASSYDKYNEQFF. CDR3 sequence (DNA): TGTGCCAGCAGTTACGACAAGTACAATGAGCAGTTCTTC.